This TCR beta chain emerged from a study of blood T cell repertoires in COVID-19. Across the study: Acute-phase and convalescent COVID-19 samples originated in the United States, Italy and Spain. T cells, B-cell-depleted T cells, or PBMCs supplied cDNA or gDNA.

Authors' analysis steps: Reference gene primers were amplified, and this amplification served to estimate nucleated cell counts. TCRdb keeps only in-frame clones here, not all; method: immunoSEQ multiplex PCR. V and J calls and clone size are given by that table; D and trimming were obtained from the DNA. The table has under 150,000 clones, 70% to 90% seen once; the top ten hold 2% to 2.5%. This CDR3 contains 13 residues. V was trimmed by 2 bases and J by 3 bases, leaving 8 bases between them. The germline V gene has CDR1 MNHEY and CDR2 SVGAGI. Sample: peripheral blood. The receptor comes from a man aged 30 to 39 with acute or convalescent COVID-19. V gene TRBV6-5 combines with J gene TRBJ2-7; a possible D gene is TRBD2 (6 bases). The CDR3: CASSYLSGYEQYF. CDR3 sequence (DNA): TGTGCCAGCAGTTACCTTAGCGGCTACGAGCAGTACTTC.